This T cell receptor (beta chain) was retrieved from a study of T cell responses to AZD1222 COVID-19 vaccine. Study-level findings and limits: Repertoires in all cases were sampled only once the peak T cell response had passed.

In regard to this clone: Its antigen is unknown.

Measured with immunoSEQ multiplex PCR; TCRdb has only the in-frame clones, and not every one. The table records about 87,000 clones, about 90% of them present only once. V trimming: 4 bases; J trimming: 7 bases; junction bases outside the gene matches: 2. The CDR3 is made up of 14 amino acids. Germline CDR1 reads SGDLS; CDR2 reads YYNGEE. Source: peripheral blood, taken on day 0 of AZD1222 vaccination. The rearrangement joins TRBV9 to TRBJ1-6; TRBD1 matches 10 bases. The TCR originated in an adult in good health. CDR3 coding DNA: TGTGCCAGCAGCTTGGGACAGGGGAATTCACCCCTCCACTTT. As protein: CASSLGQGNSPLHF.